A selection of T cell receptor beta chains follows, all from one sample in a study of CD8+ T cells in alopecia areata. Produced via immunoSEQ multiplex PCR; TCRdb's table is partial and in-frame only. In the table there are over 150,000 clones, just under 60% of which are singletons. The sample was CD4+ T cells sorted from blood, taken at week 0. These receptors were obtained from a human donor with alopecia areata. Both conserved end residues are part of each CDR3. A D gene is named only where the DNA matches it firmly. The size entry is marked missing in some rows and otherwise reads once, few, many or a size class.

size	length	V	D	J	CDR3	DNA
NA	14	TRBV25-1	TRBD1	TRBJ2-2	CASSGDRGTGELFF	TGTGCCAGCAGTGGGGACAGGGGGACCGGGGAGCTGTTTTTT
NA	15	TRBV18	NA	TRBJ2-2	CASSLRPLNTGELFF	TGTGCCAGCTCACTCCGACCCCTGAACACCGGGGAGCTGTTTTTT
NA	15	TRBV18	NA	TRBJ2-4	CASSPRDSVDNIQYF	TGTGCCAGCTCACCTCGTGACAGCGTCGATAACATTCAGTACTTC
NA	14	TRBV19	NA	TRBJ1-2	CASIHRVGNYGYTF	TGTGCCAGCATTCACAGGGTGGGGAACTATGGCTACACCTTC
NA	12	TRBV29-1	NA	TRBJ2-5	CSVKTVQETQYF	TGCAGCGTTAAAACAGTCCAAGAGACCCAGTACTTC
once	15	TRBV6-1	NA	TRBJ1-6	CASSQLSSYNSPLHF	TGTGCCAGCAGCCAACTGAGCTCCTATAATTCACCCCTCCACTTT
NA	14	TRBV7-2	NA	TRBJ2-5	CASSSFSRPVTQYF	TGTGCCAGCAGCTCCTTTAGCCGCCCCGTGACCCAGTACTTC
NA	15	TRBV6-4	NA	TRBJ1-2	CASSDSAGMVYGYTF	TGTGCCAGCAGTGACTCGGCAGGGATGGTCTATGGCTACACCTTC
NA	14	TRBV29-1	NA	TRBJ1-5	CSVTYDSVGQPQHF	TGCAGCGTTACCTATGACAGCGTCGGTCAGCCCCAGCATTTT
NA	13	TRBV2	NA	TRBJ2-7	CASSAGQLYEQYF	TGTGCCAGCAGTGCCGGACAGCTATACGAGCAGTACTTC
NA	16	TRBV27	NA	TRBJ1-6	CASSLGREGIYSPLHF	TGTGCCAGCAGTTTAGGGAGGGAAGGGATCTATTCACCCCTCCACTTT
NA	13	TRBV30	TRBD1	TRBJ1-5	CAWGTGPNQPQHF	TGTGCCTGGGGGACAGGCCCCAATCAGCCCCAGCATTTT
NA	14	TRBV30	NA	TRBJ2-4	CAWEASRAKNIQYF	TGTGCCTGGGAGGCCTCAAGGGCCAAAAACATTCAGTACTTC
NA	14	TRBV5-6	NA	TRBJ2-5	CASSLVDGKETQYF	TGTGCCAGCAGCTTGGTAGACGGTAAAGAGACCCAGTACTTC
NA	14	TRBV15	NA	TRBJ1-1	CATSRVSLGGEAFF	TGTGCCACCAGCAGAGTCTCCCTCGGGGGAGAGGCTTTCTTT
NA	14	TRBV29-1	TRBD1	TRBJ1-1	CSVEADRVSTEAFF	TGCAGCGTTGAAGCGGACAGGGTTAGCACTGAAGCTTTCTTT
few	13	TRBV29-1	NA	TRBJ1-6	CSARTDYNSPLHF	TGCAGCGCCCGGACGGACTATAATTCACCCCTCCACTTT
NA	16	TRBV9	TRBD1	TRBJ2-5	CASSVEGQGAWETQYF	TGTGCCAGCAGCGTAGAAGGACAGGGGGCATGGGAGACCCAGTACTTC
NA	14	TRBV5-1	TRBD2	TRBJ2-7	CASGLTSGVNEQYF	TGCGCCAGCGGATTAACTAGCGGGGTAAACGAGCAGTACTTC
NA	14	TRBV5-1	TRBD1	TRBJ1-2	CASSFDRVSAGYTF	TGCGCCAGCAGCTTTGACAGGGTCTCGGCTGGCTACACCTTC
NA	14	TRBV10-3	NA	TRBJ2-2	CAISEPDRTGELFF	TGTGCCATCAGTGAGCCAGACCGCACCGGGGAGCTGTTTTTT
NA	12	TRBV4-1	NA	TRBJ2-1	CASSPDINEQFF	TGCGCCAGCAGCCCCGATATCAATGAGCAGTTCTTC
NA	12	TRBV5-6	NA	TRBJ2-5	CASSLKSETQYF	TGTGCCAGCAGCTTGAAATCGGAGACCCAGTACTTC
NA	15	TRBV19	NA	TRBJ1-5	CASSLGQISNQPQHF	TGTGCCAGTAGTCTCGGACAGATTAGCAATCAGCCCCAGCATTTT
once	14	TRBV29-1	NA	TRBJ1-2	CSVEGGGSSYVYTF	TGCAGCGTTGAAGGTGGGGGGTCTTCTTACGTCTACACCTTC
NA	13	TRBV29-1	NA	TRBJ2-7	CSVDLASADEQYF	TGCAGCGTTGATCTGGCATCTGCGGACGAGCAGTACTTC
few	14	TRBV27	TRBD1	TRBJ1-4	CASSLSGGLEKLFF	TGTGCCAGCAGTTTATCAGGGGGCCTTGAAAAACTGTTTTTT
NA	16	TRBV10-3	NA	TRBJ2-3	CAIRRGGVKHADTQYF	TGTGCCATCCGCCGTGGGGGAGTAAAGCACGCAGATACGCAGTATTTT
NA	16	TRBV7-2	NA	TRBJ2-2	CASSSSQLIHTGELFF	TGTGCCAGCAGCTCTAGTCAGCTAATTCACACCGGGGAGCTGTTTTTT
many	13	TRBV5-1	NA	TRBJ1-5	CASSLFPDQPQHF	TGCGCCAGCAGCTTGTTTCCAGATCAGCCCCAGCATTTT
once	15	TRBV28	NA	TRBJ2-1	CASTTDRRSYNEQFF	TGTGCCAGCACCACCGACAGGCGCTCCTACAATGAGCAGTTCTTC
NA	15	TRBV30	TRBD1	TRBJ1-5	CAWTAQGNSNQPQHF	TGTGCCTGGACTGCACAGGGGAATAGCAATCAGCCCCAGCATTTT
once	12	TRBV25-1	NA	TRBJ2-5	CASSERTETQYF	TGTGCCAGCAGTGAACGGACGGAGACCCAGTACTTC
few	17	TRBV5-1	TRBD2	TRBJ2-7	CASSFLTSGGTRYEQYF	TGCGCCAGCAGCTTCCTGACTAGCGGGGGAACACGCTACGAGCAGTACTTC
few	14	TRBV7-7	TRBD2	TRBJ2-3	CASSSTSVGDTQYF	TGTGCCAGCAGCTCAACTAGCGTCGGTGATACGCAGTATTTT
NA	12	TRBV6-6	TRBD1	TRBJ1-1	CASSLTGLEAFF	TGTGCCAGCAGTTTGACAGGGCTTGAAGCTTTCTTT
once	14	TRBV5-6	TRBD1	TRBJ2-7	CASSLLQGTYEQYF	TGTGCCAGCAGCTTGTTACAGGGGACCTACGAGCAGTACTTC
NA	14	TRBV7-9	TRBD1	TRBJ1-4	CASRSDRGGEKLFF	TGTGCCAGCAGATCGGACAGGGGGGGAGAAAAACTGTTTTTT
few	12	TRBV29-1	TRBD2	TRBJ2-7	CSVREGTVEQYF	TGCAGCGTGAGGGAGGGAACGGTCGAGCAGTACTTC
NA	14	TRBV15	NA	TRBJ1-2	CATSRDREGNGYTF	TGTGCCACCAGCAGAGATCGGGAAGGGAATGGCTACACCTTC
NA	13	TRBV9	NA	TRBJ1-3	CASRGQVGNTIYF	TGTGCCAGTAGGGGACAAGTTGGAAACACCATATATTTT
NA	13	TRBV7-8	NA	TRBJ2-5	CASSLVFGETQYF	TGTGCCAGCAGCTTAGTGTTCGGAGAGACCCAGTACTTC
NA	13	TRBV30	NA	TRBJ2-2	CAWSVGGPGELFF	TGTGCCTGGAGTGTAGGGGGTCCCGGGGAGCTGTTTTTT
NA	12	TRBV30	NA	TRBJ1-2	CAWTTGGYGYTF	TGTGCCTGGACTACCGGGGGCTATGGCTACACCTTC
NA	12	TRBV25-1	NA	TRBJ1-2	CASSAQGYGYTF	TGTGCCAGCAGTGCCCAGGGCTATGGCTACACCTTC
few	14	TRBV27	NA	TRBJ1-2	CASRDPTPGYGYTF	TGTGCCAGCAGAGACCCTACCCCGGGGTATGGCTACACCTTC
NA	14	TRBV15	NA	TRBJ1-4	CATSRLGLDEKLFF	TGTGCCACCAGCAGACTGGGTTTGGATGAAAAACTGTTTTTT
NA	12	TRBV7-9	NA	TRBJ1-1	CASSYVNTEAFF	TGTGCCAGCAGCTACGTGAACACTGAAGCTTTCTTT